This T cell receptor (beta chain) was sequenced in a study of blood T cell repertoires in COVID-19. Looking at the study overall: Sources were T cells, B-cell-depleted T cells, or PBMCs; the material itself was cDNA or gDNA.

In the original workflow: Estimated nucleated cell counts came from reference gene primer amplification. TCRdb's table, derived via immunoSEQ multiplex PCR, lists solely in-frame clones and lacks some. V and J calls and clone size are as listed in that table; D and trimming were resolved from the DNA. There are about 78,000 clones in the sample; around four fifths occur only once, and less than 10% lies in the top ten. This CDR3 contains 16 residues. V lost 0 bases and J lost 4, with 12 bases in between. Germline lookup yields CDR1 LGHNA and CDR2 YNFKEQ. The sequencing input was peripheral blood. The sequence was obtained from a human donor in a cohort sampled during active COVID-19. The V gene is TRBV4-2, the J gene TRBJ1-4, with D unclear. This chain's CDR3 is CASSQEGGRVNEKLFF. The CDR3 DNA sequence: TGTGCCAGCAGCCAAGAGGGAGGGAGGGTTAATGAAAAACTGTTTTTT.